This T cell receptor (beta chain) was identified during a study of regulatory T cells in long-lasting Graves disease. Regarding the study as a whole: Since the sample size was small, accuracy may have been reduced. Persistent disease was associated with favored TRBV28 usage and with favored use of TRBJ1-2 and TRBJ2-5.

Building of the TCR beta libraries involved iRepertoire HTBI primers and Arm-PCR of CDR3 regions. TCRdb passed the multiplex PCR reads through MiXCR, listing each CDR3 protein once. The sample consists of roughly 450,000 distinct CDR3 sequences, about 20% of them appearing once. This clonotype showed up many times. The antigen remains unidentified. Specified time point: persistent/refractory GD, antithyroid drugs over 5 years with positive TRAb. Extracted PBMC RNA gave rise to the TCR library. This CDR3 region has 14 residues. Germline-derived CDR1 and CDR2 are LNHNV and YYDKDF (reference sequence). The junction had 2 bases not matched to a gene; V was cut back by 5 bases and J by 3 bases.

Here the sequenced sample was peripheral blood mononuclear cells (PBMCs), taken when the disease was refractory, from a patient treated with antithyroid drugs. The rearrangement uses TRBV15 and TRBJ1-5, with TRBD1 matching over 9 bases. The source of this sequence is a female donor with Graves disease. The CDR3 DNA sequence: TGTGCCACCAGCGGGACAGGGAACAATCAGCCCCAGCATTTT. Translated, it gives CATSGTGNNQPQHF.